This T cell receptor beta chain is from a study of blood T cell repertoires in COVID-19. Germline V gene lookup returns CDR1 MGHRA and CDR2 YSYEKL. The CDR3 consists of 19 residues. V was pared by 0 bases and J by 5 bases, with 15 bases of the junction left unmatched. Some clones are missing from TCRdb's copy, which holds only in-frame ones; the method was immunoSEQ multiplex PCR. This repertoire shows 250,000 to 300,000 clones, about 90% found once; its top ten account for roughly 6.3%. The V gene is TRBV4-1, the J gene TRBJ2-1; 8 nucleotides line up with TRBD2. This clonotype was sampled from a woman aged 50 to 60 with COVID-19, enrolled during active disease. What was sequenced was peripheral blood. In nucleotides, the CDR3 is TGCGCCAGCAGCCAAGATTACGGGGTAGGACTAGCTTCCCACAATGAGCAGTTCTTC. This encodes CASSQDYGVGLASHNEQFF.